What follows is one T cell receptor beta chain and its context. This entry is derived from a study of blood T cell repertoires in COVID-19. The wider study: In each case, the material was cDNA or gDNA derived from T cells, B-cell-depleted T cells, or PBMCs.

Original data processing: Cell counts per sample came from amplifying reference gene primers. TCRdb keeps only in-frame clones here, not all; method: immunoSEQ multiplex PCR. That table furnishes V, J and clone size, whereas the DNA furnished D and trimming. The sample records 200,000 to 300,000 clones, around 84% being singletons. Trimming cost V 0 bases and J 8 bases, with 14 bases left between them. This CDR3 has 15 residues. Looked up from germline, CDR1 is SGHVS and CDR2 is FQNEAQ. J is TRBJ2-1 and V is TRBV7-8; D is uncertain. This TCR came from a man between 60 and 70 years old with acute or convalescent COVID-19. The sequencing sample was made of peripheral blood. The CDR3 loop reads CASSLARVSWYEQFF. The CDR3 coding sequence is TGTGCCAGCAGCTTAGCCCGAGTTTCCTGGTATGAGCAGTTCTTC.